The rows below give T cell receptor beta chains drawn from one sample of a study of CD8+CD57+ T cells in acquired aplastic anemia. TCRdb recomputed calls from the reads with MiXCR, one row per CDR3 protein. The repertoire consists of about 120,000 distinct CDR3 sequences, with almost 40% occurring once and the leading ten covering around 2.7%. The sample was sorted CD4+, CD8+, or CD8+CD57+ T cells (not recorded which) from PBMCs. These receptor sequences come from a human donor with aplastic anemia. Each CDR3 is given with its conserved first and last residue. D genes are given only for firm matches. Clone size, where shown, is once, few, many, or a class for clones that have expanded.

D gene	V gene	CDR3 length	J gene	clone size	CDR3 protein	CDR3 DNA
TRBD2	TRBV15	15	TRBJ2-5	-	CAAAAGGGNQETQYF	TGTGCCGCCGCCGCCGGGGGGGGAAACCAAGAGACCCAGTACTTC
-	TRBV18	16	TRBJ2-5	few	CASSPIGGRDQETQYF	TGTGCCAGCTCACCAATCGGAGGCAGGGACCAAGAGACCCAGTACTTC
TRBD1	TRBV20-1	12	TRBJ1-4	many	CSASTGAEKLFF	TGCAGTGCTAGCACAGGGGCGGAAAAACTGTTTTTT
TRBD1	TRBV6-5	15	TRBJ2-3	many	CASSYGTGSTDTQYF	TGTGCCAGCAGTTACGGGACAGGGAGCACAGATACGCAGTATTTT
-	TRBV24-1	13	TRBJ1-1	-	CATSVVRDTEAFF	TGTGCCACCAGCGTTGTCAGGGACACTGAAGCTTTCTTT
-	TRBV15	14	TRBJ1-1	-	CATSSQRDNTEAFF	TGTGCCACCAGCAGTCAGCGGGATAACACTGAAGCTTTCTTT
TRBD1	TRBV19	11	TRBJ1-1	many	CAEQGHTEAFF	TGTGCCGAACAGGGGCACACTGAAGCTTTCTTT
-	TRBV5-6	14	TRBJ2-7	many	CASSYEGNFYEQYF	TGTGCCAGCAGCTACGAAGGGAATTTCTACGAGCAGTACTTC
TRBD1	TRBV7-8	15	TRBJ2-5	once	CASSYRDRGSETQYF	TGTGCCAGCAGCTACCGGGACAGGGGATCAGAGACCCAGTACTTC
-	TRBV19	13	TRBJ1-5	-	CASRSSAMGPQHF	TGTGCCAGTAGATCGTCGGCAATGGGGCCCCAGCATTTT
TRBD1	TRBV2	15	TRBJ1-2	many	CASSHNGQGADGYTF	TGTGCCAGCAGTCATAACGGACAGGGGGCAGACGGCTACACCTTC
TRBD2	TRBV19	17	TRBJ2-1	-	CASSIEPRLAESNEQFF	TGTGCCAGTAGTATAGAGCCAAGGCTAGCGGAGAGTAATGAGCAGTTCTTC
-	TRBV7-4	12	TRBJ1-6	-	CASTHRESPLHF	TGTGCCAGTACCCACAGGGAATCACCCCTCCACTTT
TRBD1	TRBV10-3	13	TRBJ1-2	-	CATTGGRDYGYTF	TGTGCCACGACAGGGGGAAGGGACTATGGCTACACCTTC
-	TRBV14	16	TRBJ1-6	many	CASSHLTGWGWSPLHF	TGTGCCAGCAGCCATCTCACAGGGTGGGGATGGTCACCCCTCCACTTT
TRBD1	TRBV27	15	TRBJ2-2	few	CASSSGTGDTGELFF	TGTGCCAGCAGTTCCGGGACAGGGGACACCGGGGAGCTGTTTTTT
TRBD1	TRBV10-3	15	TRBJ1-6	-	CAISQSTGEDSPLHF	TGTGCCATCAGCCAATCGACAGGGGAGGATTCACCCCTCCACTTT
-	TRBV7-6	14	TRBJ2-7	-	CASSYDRQSYEQYF	TGTGCCAGCAGCTACGACAGGCAAAGCTACGAGCAGTACTTC
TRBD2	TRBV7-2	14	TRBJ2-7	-	CASRSLAGAYEQYF	TGTGCCAGCAGATCCTTAGCGGGGGCCTACGAGCAGTACTTC
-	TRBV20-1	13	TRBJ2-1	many	CSASGKGAEEQFF	TGCAGTGCTTCCGGAAAAGGGGCCGAGGAGCAGTTCTTC
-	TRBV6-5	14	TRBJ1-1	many	CASSYSIGGTEAFF	TGTGCCAGCAGTTACTCCATAGGGGGAACTGAAGCTTTCTTT
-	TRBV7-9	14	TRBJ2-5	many	CASSPARYQETQYF	TGTGCCAGCAGCCCGGCGCGGTACCAAGAGACCCAGTACTTC
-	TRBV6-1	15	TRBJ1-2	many	CASSEASSRSYGYTF	TGTGCCAGCAGTGAAGCTTCGTCCAGGAGCTATGGCTACACCTTC
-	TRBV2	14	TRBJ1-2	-	CASSDAGPNYGYTF	TGTGCCAGCAGTGATGCGGGACCCAACTATGGCTACACCTTC
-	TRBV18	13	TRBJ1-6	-	CASCDRLNSPLHF	TGTGCCAGCTGCGACAGGCTGAATTCACCCCTCCACTTT
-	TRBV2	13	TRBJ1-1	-	CASSLGAGTEAFF	TGTGCCAGCAGTTTAGGGGCTGGCACTGAAGCTTTCTTT
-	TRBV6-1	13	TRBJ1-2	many	CASRRQANYGYTF	TGTGCCAGCAGACGACAGGCTAACTATGGCTACACCTTC
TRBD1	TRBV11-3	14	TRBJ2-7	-	CASSLGGQGGEQYF	TGTGCCAGCAGCTTAGGGGGACAGGGTGGCGAGCAGTACTTC
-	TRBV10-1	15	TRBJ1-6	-	CAISDSGQSNSPLHF	TGTGCCATCAGTGATTCGGGCCAGTCCAATTCACCCCTCCACTTT
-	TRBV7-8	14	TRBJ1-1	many	CASSLGQKNTEAFF	TGTGCCAGCAGCTTGGGACAAAAGAACACTGAAGCTTTCTTT
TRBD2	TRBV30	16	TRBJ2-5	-	CAWSARGLAGAETQYF	TGTGCCTGGAGCGCCCGGGGACTAGCGGGGGCGGAGACCCAGTACTTC
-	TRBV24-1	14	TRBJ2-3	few	CATSGLAGTDTQYF	TGTGCCACCAGTGGGCTAGCCGGCACAGATACGCAGTATTTT
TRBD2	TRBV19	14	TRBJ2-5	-	CASSISGGLETQYF	TGTGCCAGTAGTATATCGGGGGGGCTAGAGACCCAGTACTTC
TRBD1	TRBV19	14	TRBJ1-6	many	CASQGGTYNSPLHF	TGTGCCAGTCAGGGGGGTACCTATAATTCACCCCTCCACTTT
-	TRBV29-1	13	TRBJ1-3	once	CSVAALSGNTIYF	TGCAGCGTGGCGGCCCTCTCTGGAAACACCATATATTTT
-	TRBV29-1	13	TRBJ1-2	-	CSVEDGINYGYTF	TGCAGCGTTGAAGACGGGATTAACTATGGCTACACCTTC
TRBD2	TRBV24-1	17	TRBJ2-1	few	CATSDRTSGKGYNEQFF	TGTGCCACCAGTGATAGGACTAGCGGGAAGGGCTACAATGAGCAGTTCTTC
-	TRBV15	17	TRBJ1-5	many	CATSRERLGQSNQPQHF	TGTGCCACCAGCAGAGAGAGGCTGGGGCAGAGTAATCAGCCCCAGCATTTT
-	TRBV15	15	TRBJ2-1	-	CATSRSSEGASFQFF	TGTGCCACCAGCAGGTCCTCTGAAGGGGCTAGTTTTCAGTTCTTC
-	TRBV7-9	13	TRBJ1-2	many	CASTVGRSYGYTF	TGTGCCAGCACCGTCGGGCGCAGCTATGGCTACACCTTC
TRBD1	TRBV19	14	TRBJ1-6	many	CATSGTGYNSPLHF	TGTGCCACCTCCGGGACAGGGTATAATTCACCCCTCCACTTT
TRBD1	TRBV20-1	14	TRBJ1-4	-	CSARHTGGGEKLFF	TGCAGTGCTAGGCATACAGGGGGAGGGGAAAAACTGTTTTTT